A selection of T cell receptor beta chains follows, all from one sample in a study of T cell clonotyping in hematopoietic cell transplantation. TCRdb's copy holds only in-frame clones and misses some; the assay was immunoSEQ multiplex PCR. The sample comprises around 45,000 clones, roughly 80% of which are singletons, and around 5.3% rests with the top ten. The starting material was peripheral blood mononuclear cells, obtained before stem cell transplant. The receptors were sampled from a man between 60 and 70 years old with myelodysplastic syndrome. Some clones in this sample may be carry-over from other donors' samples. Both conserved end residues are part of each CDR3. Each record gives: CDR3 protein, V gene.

CDR3: CASSLVGTSDYEQYF; V: TRBV5-1
CDR3: CASSQDAASGAYNEQFF; V: TRBV4-2
CDR3: CAWAESSNQPQHF; V: TRBV30
CDR3: CASSPGFGDSSYEQYF; V: TRBV18
CDR3: CASRKAGQDNSPLHF; V: TRBV7-2
CDR3: CASSTTGTGDEKLFF; V: TRBV28
CDR3: CASSLGGGLYNEQFF; V: TRBV28
CDR3: CASSPAGGDTEAFF; V: TRBV11-2
CDR3: CASSRGGTDTQYF; V: TRBV9
CDR3: CASSGTRGETQYF; V: TRBV28
CDR3: CASKRGQPQPQHF; V: TRBV2
CDR3: CASSINRNNSPLHF; V: TRBV19
CDR3: CSQSSGYNEQFF; V: TRBV29-1